This T cell receptor (beta chain) was sequenced in a study of cytomegalovirus exposure and HLA in healthy donors. The CDR3 extends over 19 amino acids. Trimming pared 1 base from V and 4 bases from J, leaving 26 bases between. Germline V gene lookup returns CDR1 MDHEN and CDR2 SYDVKM. PCR amplification relied on 60 Vbeta primers (plus 13 Jbeta primers). Sequencing was performed with immunoSEQ multiplex PCR; in TCRdb, only in-frame clones are kept and a portion is missing. This sample has about 130,000 clones, with roughly 70% found just once. The receptor was isolated from a man aged 18-30 years in good health and CMV-seropositive. Material for sequencing was PBMCs. This sequence joins TRBV28 and TRBJ2-7, with D uncertain. CDR3 protein: CASSLSPGWVDQLNYEQYF. CDR3 DNA: TGTGCCAGCAGTTTATCCCCCGGGTGGGTAGACCAATTAAATTACGAGCAGTACTTC. The full variable domain, completed using reference TRBV28 and TRBJ2-7, is DVKVTQSSRYLVKRTGEKVFLECVQDMDHENMFWYRQDPGLGLRLIYFSYDVKMKEKGDIPEGYSVSREKKERFSLILESASTNQTSMYLCASSLSPGWVDQLNYEQYFGPGTRLTVT.